The entry below describes one T cell receptor beta chain. The clone's antigen remains unknown. No much larger clone is present one base from it, and per-base qualities are unavailable. The germline V gene yields SGHAT for CDR1 and FQNNGV for CDR2. Reading from cysteine to phenylalanine, the CDR3 counts 13 amino acids. The DNA shown is the 39-base CDR3, in frame from base 1. The V end loses 3 bases and the J end loses 5 bases, and a stretch of 8 bases separates them. The data derive from a study of T cell clones after liver transplantation (dated by TCRdb to the late 2010s). A note on the overall study: Samples were obtained from ITN030ST, a randomized trial in which withdrawal of immunosuppression was attempted within 2 years of liver transplantation. Donor-reactive T cell clones were identified by TCRbeta sequencing following a pre-transplant mixed lymphocyte reaction and were subsequently tracked in post-transplant blood. Third party-reactive TCRbeta sequences from pre-transplant MLRs were also identified as an antigen-independent comparator for donor-reactive sequences. Of the eight recipients, a few were HCV-positive, while the remaining recipients had been transplanted for non-autoimmune, non-viral indications. Subjects received no induction therapy and standard immunosuppression until randomization at 12-24 months post-transplant. Tolerance meant complete immunosuppression withdrawal for at least one year without liver enzymes rising beyond twice the upper limit of normal. Blood samples were collected pre-transplant, then pre-randomization ahead of withdrawal, and finally post-randomization once withdrawal had either been completed or failed. Of the 8 liver transplant recipients making up the studied cohort, 3 were classified as tolerant and 5 as non-tolerant. What the authors observed across the whole study: After accounting for repertoire turnover, donor-reactive detection was significantly reduced in 7 of 8 subjects for CD4 and 8 of 8 for CD8. The conclusions were considered preliminary, being limited by small, heterogeneous patient numbers and non-standardized post-transplant time points. In two subjects, low numbers of available donor cells limited the measurable donor-reactive repertoire. Without allograft tissue specimens, donor-reactive T cells may have migrated into the graft rather than being deleted. A significant post-transplant decrease in circulating donor-reactive CD4 TCRbeta sequences was observed in most of the 8 subjects, irrespective of tolerance or HCV status. Donor-reactive sequences declined more than third party-reactive ones, suggesting partial antigen-specific deletion unrelated to withdrawal success.

What this sample's time point label stands for: pre-transplant. Thawed unstimulated PBMCs were stained for CD3, CD4 and CD8 and FACS-sorted into CD3+CD4+ and CD3+CD8+ populations. Randomization to immunosuppression withdrawal applied to every one of the 8 studied subjects. The Qiagen DNeasy Blood and Tissue Kit was used for isolation of genomic DNA. High-throughput TCRbeta CDR3 sequencing of frozen genomic DNA was performed by immunoSEQ, with PCR amplification, mapping, bias correction and internal controls included. On the study's bioinformatics: Productive rearrangements were retained, and unique TCRbeta sequences were defined by the CDR3 nucleotide sequence together with the V and J gene. For a sequence to be called donor-reactive, it needed a frequency of at least 0.01% and at least 5-fold expansion in CFSE-low cells compared with unstimulated pre-transplant cells. Minimum frequency thresholds were set for each subject based on the unstimulated sample with the lowest template count, ensuring at least 90% detection power. Jensen-Shannon divergence between the top 1000 TCRbeta sequences post-transplant and pre-transplant was used to measure repertoire turnover. Changes in detection of donor-reactive sequences were assessed with two-sided Fisher's exact tests. TCRdb retrieved this table from immuneACCESS and kept in-frame rearrangements only. Not all clones are present; in checked studies, unresolved V genes account for under half, and no reason is known for the remainder. The D gene and trimming were derived from the DNA, and the V and J assignments and clone size from that table. The sample has 65,000 to 80,000 clones on record, about 80% of them singletons. Clones ranked in the top ten supply less than 0.65% of the sample.

Sequencing was performed on CD4+ T cells from blood, taken before liver transplant. Recombination joined TRBV11-2 with TRBJ2-1; the D gene identity is not certain. The clonotype comes from a human donor who received a liver transplant. CDR3 region: CASSFALNNEQFF. The DNA is as follows: TGTGCCAGCAGCTTTGCGTTGAACAATGAGCAGTTCTTC.